This passage covers 21 T cell receptor beta chains from one sample sequenced in a study of cytomegalovirus exposure and HLA in healthy donors. Amplification used 60 Vbeta primers and 13 Jbeta primers. Profiled with immunoSEQ multiplex PCR; TCRdb holds only in-frame clones, not every one. The sample lists roughly 93,000 clones, about four fifths seen once, with about 7.9% in the top ten. The specimen sequenced was PBMCs. The receptors stem from a man aged 25 to 40 in good health and CMV-seronegative.

This sequence joins TRBV28 and TRBJ2-7; 7 nucleotides agree with TRBD1. Trimming at V came to 3 bases and at J to 7 bases, leaving 9 bases not matched to a gene. CDR3 length: 14 residues. CDR1 MDHEN and CDR2 SYDVKM come from the germline V gene. The CDR3 DNA sequence: TGTGCCAGCAGTTTCCGGGACAGACCCTGGGAGCAGTACTTC. Translating gives CASSFRDRPWEQYF. Using reference TRBV28 and TRBJ2-7 for the parts outside the CDR3, the full variable domain is DVKVTQSSRYLVKRTGEKVFLECVQDMDHENMFWYRQDPGLGLRLIYFSYDVKMKEKGDIPEGYSVSREKKERFSLILESASTNQTSMYLCASSFRDRPWEQYFGPGTRLTVT.

The CDR3 reads CASNFPRQGTDTQYF. In nucleotides, the CDR3 is TGTGCCAGCAATTTCCCTCGACAGGGCACAGATACGCAGTATTTT. The V call is TRBV28, the J call TRBJ2-3, with D possibly TRBD1 on 6 matching bases. The CDR3 covers 15 residues. Germline CDR1 reads MDHEN; CDR2 reads SYDVKM. The V gene lost 7 bases and the J gene lost 1 base, with 15 bases spanning the gap.

The chain carries TRBV5-6 and TRBJ1-2, with 9 bases matching TRBD1. This CDR3 is built from 15 residues. J lost 7 bases, V lost 4 bases, and 11 bases had no gene match. Germline values: CDR1 SGHDT, CDR2 YYEEEE. The CDR3 spells CASSLGTGNRLGYTF. The DNA of the CDR3 is TGTGCCAGCAGCCTAGGGACAGGGAATCGGCTTGGCTACACCTTC.

This clone was found once. The chain links TRBV5-1 to TRBJ2-7, with 7 bases that match TRBD2. Germline loops: CDR1 SGHRS, CDR2 YFSETQ. The CDR3 is made up of 14 amino acids. V was pared by 2 bases and J by 2 bases, with 4 bases of the junction left unmatched. CDR3 nucleotide sequence: TGCGCCAGCAGCTTTGGGGCGGGGGCCTACGAGCAGTACTTC. This encodes CASSFGAGAYEQYF.

The chain is built from TRBV28 and TRBJ1-1; unclear D gene. Trimming removed 4 bases at V and 1 base at J, with 16 bases between. CDR3 length equals 16 residues. The germline CDR1 and CDR2 sequences are MDHEN and SYDVKM. The CDR3, as DNA: TGTGCCAGCAGTTCTCCATCAGGTCTTGGGAACACTGAAGCTTTCTTT. This translates into CASSSPSGLGNTEAFF.

The rearrangement joins TRBV7-2 to TRBJ2-2; 9 bases are a match to TRBD2. V was clipped by 2 bases and J by 7 bases; unmatched bases: 8. The CDR3 has 16 residues. Germline V gene lookup returns CDR1 SGHTA and CDR2 FQGNSA. Here the CDR3 reads CASSLMAGGLGGELFF. CDR3 DNA: TGTGCCAGCAGCTTAATGGCGGGGGGGCTCGGCGGGGAGCTGTTTTTT.

The DNA for the CDR3 is TGTGCCAGCAGCCAAGGGGGTCGGGGTCAGCCCCAGCATTTT. It yields the protein CASSQGGRGQPQHF. The J gene is TRBJ1-5, the V gene TRBV14; no clear D gene. V was cut by 1 base and J by 6 bases, with 10 bases left in between. The CDR3 spans 14 residues. The germline CDR1 and CDR2 sequences are SGHDN and FVKESK.

This clone was seen a single time. V gene TRBV19 combines with J gene TRBJ2-1, with TRBD2 matching 11 bases. The CDR3 is made up of 14 amino acids. Germline V gives CDR1 LNHDA, CDR2 SQIVND (reference sequence). V lost 6 bases and J lost 9; bases outside the gene matches: 7. The CDR3 reads CASSLTSGVFEQFF. CDR3 nucleotides: TGTGCCAGTAGCTTGACTAGCGGGGTGTTTGAGCAGTTCTTC. The variable domain in full, with the rest retrieved from reference TRBV19 and TRBJ2-1, is DGGITQSPKYLFRKEGQNVTLSCEQNLNHDAMYWYRQDPGQGLRLIYYSQIVNDFQKGDIAEGYSVSREKKESFPLTVTSAQKNPTAFYLCASSLTSGVFEQFFGPGTRLTVL.

The chain links TRBV4-2 to TRBJ1-4; D possibly corresponds to TRBD1 (5 bases). V lost 1 base and J lost 4, with 22 bases in between. The germline CDR1 and CDR2 sequences are LGHNA and YNFKEQ. This CDR3 is built from 19 residues. The chain's CDR3 is CASSQVGLHTGLYNEKLFF. In nucleotides, the CDR3 is TGTGCCAGCAGCCAAGTCGGCTTACACACGGGACTCTATAATGAAAAACTGTTTTTT.

The V gene is TRBV18, the J gene TRBJ1-5, with D hard to call. Germline CDR1 and CDR2: KGHSH and LQKENI. The CDR3 contains 14 residues. V lost 3 bases and J 0 bases, leaving 6 bases between the germline ends. This chain's CDR3 is CASSPGSSNQPQHF. For the CDR3, the DNA is TGTGCCAGCTCACCGGGCAGTAGCAATCAGCCCCAGCATTTT. Full variable domain (missing parts from reference TRBV18 and TRBJ1-5): NAGVMQNPRHLVRRRGQEARLRCSPMKGHSHVYWYRQLPEEGLKFMVYLQKENIIDESGMPKERFSAEFPKEGPSILRIQQVVRGDSAAYFCASSPGSSNQPQHFGDGTRLSIL.

J is TRBJ2-1 and V is TRBV29-1; D may be TRBD2 (5 bases). The CDR3 contains 13 residues. Looked up from germline, CDR1 is SQVTM and CDR2 is ANQGSEA. With 6 bases removed from V and 0 bases from J, the gap between germline ends came to 9 bases. The CDR3 loop is CSVTRSSYNEQFF. In DNA form, the CDR3 reads TGCAGCGTCACTAGAAGCTCCTACAATGAGCAGTTCTTC.

The rearrangement links TRBV19 to TRBJ1-6; 7 bases are a match to TRBD1. CDR3 length: 17 residues. Germline V gene data show CDR1 as LNHDA and CDR2 as SQIVND (reference sequence). Trimming cost V 3 bases and J 10 bases; bases outside gene matches: 15. The CDR3 DNA is TGTGCCAGTAGTATCGATAAGGGGGCGCGAACCGGATCACCCCTCCACTTT. This gives the protein CASSIDKGARTGSPLHF.

V and J are TRBV27 and TRBJ1-5, with D maybe TRBD1 (5 bases). The CDR3 has 17 amino acids. V lost 2 bases to trimming and J lost 4 bases, with 18 bases between them. The germline V gene encodes CDR1 MNHEY and CDR2 SMNVEV (reference sequence). The CDR3 DNA follows: TGTGCCAGCAGTTTAGTTGGATGGGGGGTCGGGAATCAGCCCCAGCATTTT. Protein: CASSLVGWGVGNQPQHF.

This clone was counted a single time. CDR3 protein: CASSQRQRNTGELFF. For the CDR3, the DNA is TGTGCCAGCAGCCAAAGACAGAGGAACACCGGGGAGCTGTTTTTT. This chain connects TRBV7-9 to TRBJ2-2; maybe TRBD1 (5 bases). Trimming removed 5 bases at V and 1 base at J, with 11 bases between. The CDR3 contains 15 residues. In germline, CDR1 is SEHNR, CDR2 FQNEAQ (reference sequence).

This chain connects TRBV10-3 to TRBJ2-2; 10 nucleotides match TRBD1. The CDR3 has 16 amino acids. V lost 6 bases and J lost 3; bases outside the gene matches: 7. The V gene's germline CDR1 is ENHRY and CDR2 SYGVKD. The CDR3 loop is CAISRTGGVDTGELFF. The CDR3 coding sequence is TGTGCCATCAGCAGGACAGGGGGGGTCGACACCGGGGAGCTGTTTTTT.

This clone was seen just once. The chain couples TRBV6-1 to TRBJ2-3, with 7 bases aligning to TRBD2. CDR1 is MNHNS, CDR2 SASEGT, per germline. The CDR3 is made up of 15 amino acids. V lost 3 bases and J lost 4; bases outside the gene matches: 7. This CDR3 reads CASSDGTGGPDTQYF. CDR3 DNA sequence: TGTGCCAGCAGTGATGGGACGGGGGGTCCAGATACGCAGTATTTT.

The rearrangement links TRBV28 to TRBJ1-2; a possible D gene is TRBD1 (6 bases). Trimming left V 3 bases short and J 7 bases short, with 12 bases between. CDR1 and CDR2 (germline): MDHEN, SYDVKM. CDR3 length: 13 residues. The CDR3, as DNA: TGTGCCAGCAGTTTTGCGGGGGGCTTTGGCTACACCTTC. Its protein product is CASSFAGGFGYTF.

The chain recombines TRBV6-1 with TRBJ1-5; tentative D call: TRBD1 (6 bases). The CDR3 is 13 residues long. CDR1 and CDR2 (germline): MNHNS, SASEGT. V gave up 9 bases and J gave up 6 bases, with 15 bases separating them. The CDR3 here is CASGGAGAQPQHF. The CDR3 DNA is TGTGCCAGTGGGGGGGCAGGGGCTCAGCCCCAGCATTTT.

This chain links TRBV9 with TRBJ1-6; D is possibly TRBD1 (6 bases). The germline V gene has CDR1 SGDLS and CDR2 YYNGEE. V was pared by 1 base and J by 7 bases, with 12 bases between. The CDR3 loop spans 15 amino acids. The CDR3 sequence is CASSVPHRVNSPLHF. CDR3 sequence (DNA): TGTGCCAGCAGCGTACCCCACAGGGTAAATTCACCCCTCCACTTT.

This chain joins TRBV7-2 and TRBJ2-3; TRBD2 matches at 8 bases. The CDR3 is made up of 16 amino acids. V lost 2 bases, J lost 1 base, and 5 bases stayed unmatched. The germline gives CDR1 SGHTA, CDR2 FQGNSA. The chain's CDR3 is CASSLWGAGGTDTQYF. The CDR3 region has the DNA TGTGCCAGCAGCTTATGGGGAGCGGGGGGCACAGATACGCAGTATTTT.

V usage is TRBV4-1 and J usage is TRBJ1-4; perhaps TRBD1 as D (5 bases). V was shortened by 5 bases and J by 8 bases, with 18 bases between the two germline ends. Germline V gives CDR1 MGHRA, CDR2 YSYEKL. There are 15 residues in the CDR3. In nucleotides, the CDR3 is TGCGCCAGCAGCTCCACTGGGGCACCCAGGGAAAAACTGTTTTTT. Encoded protein: CASSSTGAPREKLFF.